Presented here are 13 T cell receptor beta chains from one specimen sequenced in a study of PD-L1 blockade in urothelial cancer. Measured with immunoSEQ multiplex PCR; TCRdb has only the in-frame clones, and not every one. The data contain tens of thousands of clones, 88% of them singletons. The time point: peripheral blood 6 weeks after treatment start. The specimen was PBMCs, collected around atezolizumab (anti-PD-L1) treatment. These receptor sequences come from a man in his 60s with urothelial cancer.

This clone came up a few times. This chain uses TRBV29-1 with TRBJ1-1; D is possibly TRBD1 (5 bases). This CDR3 is built from 13 residues. Germline-derived CDR1 and CDR2 are SQVTM and ANQGSEA. V gave up 5 bases and J gave up 1 base, with 11 bases separating them. The CDR3 reads CSVQGSSNTEAFF. In nucleotides, the CDR3 is TGCAGCGTTCAGGGATCATCGAACACTGAAGCTTTCTTT.

V and J are TRBV6-4 and TRBJ2-3; 10 positions agree with TRBD2. The ends lost 5 bases at V and 4 bases at J; junction bases unmatched: 6. Per the germline V gene, CDR1 is MRHNA and CDR2 is SNTAGT. The CDR3 is 15 amino acids. DNA for the CDR3: TGTGCCAGCAGTACCGGGACTAGCGAGTCAGATACGCAGTATTTT. This gives the protein CASSTGTSESDTQYF.

The chain carries TRBV7-9 and TRBJ1-4; TRBD1 matches 7 bases. The CDR3 is 14 residues long. V lost 7 bases, J lost 8 bases, and 10 bases stayed unmatched. Germline V gives CDR1 SEHNR, CDR2 FQNEAQ (reference sequence). Here the CDR3 reads CASTLAGGQEKLFF. The CDR3 DNA follows: TGTGCCAGCACCCTTGCAGGGGGGCAGGAAAAACTGTTTTTT.

The rearrangement uses TRBV11-1 and TRBJ2-5; D is uncertain. Germline loops: CDR1 SGHAT, CDR2 FQDESV (reference sequence). Between the trimmed V and J ends, which lost 1 base and 4 bases, there was a span of 16 bases. This CDR3 spans 16 amino acids. This chain's CDR3 is CASSLGSRLTGETQYF. DNA of the CDR3: TGTGCCAGCAGCTTAGGCAGTCGCCTCACGGGAGAGACCCAGTACTTC.

This clone occurred a few times. The rearrangement joins TRBV9 to TRBJ1-1, with 9 positions matching TRBD1. This CDR3 is built from 17 residues. CDR1 and CDR2 (germline): SGDLS, YYNGEE. V was clipped by 1 base and J by 10 bases; unmatched bases: 17. Here the CDR3 DNA reads TGTGCCAGCAGCGTATTGAGCTCATCGGTACAGGGGGCGAGAGCTTTCTTT. The encoded protein is CASSVLSSSVQGARAFF. The variable domain in full, completed from reference TRBV9 and TRBJ1-1, reads DSGVTQTPKHLITATGQRVTLRCSPRSGDLSVYWYQQSLDQGLQFLIQYYNGEERAKGNILERFSAQQFPDLHSELNLSSLELGDSALYFCASSVLSSSVQGARAFFGQGTRLTVV.

This clone was counted between two and nine times. The chain combines TRBV5-6 with TRBJ1-1, with D maybe TRBD1 (6 bases). Germline V gene data show CDR1 as SGHDT and CDR2 as YYEEEE. V was shortened by 4 bases and J by 5 bases, with 12 bases between the two germline ends. There are 13 residues in the CDR3. The CDR3 DNA follows: TGTGCCAGCAGCGCAGGGGACGGGACTGAAGCTTTCTTT. Amino acid sequence: CASSAGDGTEAFF.

The count of this clone is one. The chain has TRBV6-4 and TRBJ1-2, with 8 positions matching TRBD1. CDR1 and CDR2 (germline): MRHNA, SNTAGT. Losses at the gene ends were 6 bases for V and 3 bases for J; bases not matched to a gene: 12. This CDR3 contains 16 residues. CDR3 protein: CASRKTGEGGYYGYTF. In DNA form, the CDR3 reads TGTGCCAGCAGGAAGACAGGGGAGGGGGGATACTATGGCTACACCTTC.

The DNA for the CDR3 is TGTGCCAGCAGCGTGCAGGGCACCTACGAGCAGTACTTC. Amino acid sequence: CASSVQGTYEQYF. J is TRBJ2-7 and V is TRBV7-2; a weak D match, TRBD1 (5 bases). The CDR3 extends over 13 amino acids. From germline, CDR1 is SGHTA and CDR2 FQGNSA. V lost 5 bases and J lost 2, with 10 bases in between.

V usage is TRBV4-1 and J usage is TRBJ2-5, with 7 bases lining up with TRBD1. V trimming: 1 base; J trimming: 1 base; junction bases outside the gene matches: 3. CDR1 is MGHRA and CDR2 is YSYEKL in the germline V gene. The length of the CDR3 is 15 residues. The chain's CDR3 is CASSQGDRAQETQYF. DNA of the CDR3: TGCGCCAGCAGCCAAGGAGACAGGGCCCAAGAGACCCAGTACTTC.

The rearrangement uses TRBV11-3 and TRBJ1-1; 9 bases match TRBD1. Looked up from germline, CDR1 is SGHNT and CDR2 is YENEEA. The CDR3 has 18 residues. With V trimmed by 2 bases and J by 0 bases, 10 bases remained unmatched. In DNA form, the CDR3 reads TGTGCCAGCAGCTTAAACCCCGACAGGGGGTGGGTGAACACTGAAGCTTTCTTT. Protein: CASSLNPDRGWVNTEAFF.

The genes are TRBV4-1 and TRBJ1-1; D uncertain. V was trimmed by 1 base and J by 2 bases, leaving 8 bases between them. The CDR3 length is 14 residues. Per the germline V gene, CDR1 is MGHRA and CDR2 is YSYEKL. Here the CDR3 DNA reads TGCGCCAGCAGCCAAGTGTCTAGTAACACTGAAGCTTTCTTT. Translated, it gives CASSQVSSNTEAFF.

This clone occurred once. The genes are TRBV29-1 and TRBJ1-2; 7 nucleotides line up with TRBD1. In germline, CDR1 is SQVTM, CDR2 ANQGSEA. Losses at the gene ends were 7 bases for V and 3 bases for J; bases not matched to a gene: 11. The CDR3 consists of 14 residues. CDR3 sequence reads: CSGKAGGMDYGYTF. The DNA of the CDR3 is TGCAGCGGCAAAGCAGGGGGAATGGACTATGGCTACACCTTC.

The gene calls are TRBV6-1 and TRBJ1-1; 7 bases are a match to TRBD1. Germline-derived CDR1 and CDR2 are MNHNS and SASEGT. V lost 4 bases to trimming and J lost 3 bases; unmatched junction nucleotides: 5. This CDR3 comprises 14 residues. DNA for the CDR3: TGTGCCAGCAGTGGAAGGGGGCGCGACACTGAAGCTTTCTTT. The encoded protein is CASSGRGRDTEAFF.